This TCR beta chain was sequenced during a study of T-cell reconstitution after alpha-beta-depleted transplantation in children. V was pared by 7 bases and J by 1 base, with 10 bases between. This CDR3 is 13 amino acids long. There are many counts of this clonotype. TCRbeta library preparation incorporated unique molecular identifiers. Each CDR3 protein is one row after TCRdb ran MiXCR on the PCR reads. The sample includes a few hundred thousand distinct CDR3 sequences, 9.5% to 13% of them seen just once. This TCR came from a boy under three years old with acute myeloid leukemia, due to receive a stem cell transplant. Specimen: PBMCs, collected before TCRalphabeta/CD19-depleted stem cell transplant. The chain employs TRBV12-3 or TRBV12-4 and TRBJ1-1; D ambiguous. This chain's CDR3 is CASTRTANTEAFF. DNA of the CDR3: TGTGCCAGCACTCGGACTGCGAACACTGAAGCTTTCTTT.